The 31 T cell receptor beta chains reported below all come from one sample, sequenced in a study of CD8 T cells in ankylosing spondylitis. TCRdb ran MiXCR on the 5' RACE reads and lists one entry per CDR3 protein. The sample contains about 130,000 distinct CDR3 sequences, 7% of which appear only once. Sequences were obtained from blood, either unsorted or a sorted T cell fraction (not recorded which). The receptors stem from a male donor with ankylosing spondylitis or in good health (not recorded which).

The CDR3 loop reads CASREGLAGYNEQFF. CDR3 in DNA: TGCGCCAGCAGGGAGGGACTAGCGGGATACAATGAGCAGTTCTTC. The chain uses TRBV5-1 and TRBJ2-1; 13 bases align to TRBD2. This CDR3 region has 15 residues. Germline assignment: CDR1 SGHRS and CDR2 YFSETQ. J gave up 4 bases and V 5 bases, and 3 bases lay outside the gene matches.

The table lists this clonotype with a few counts. V usage is TRBV28 and J usage is TRBJ2-2; D remains unclear. The V gene lost 6 bases and the J gene lost 4 bases, with 15 bases spanning the gap. The CDR3 totals 15 residues. Looked up from germline, CDR1 is MDHEN and CDR2 is SYDVKM. CDR3 protein: CASSTVKGGTGELFF. In DNA, the CDR3 is TGTGCCAGCAGCACGGTCAAGGGCGGCACCGGGGAGCTGTTTTTT.

This clonotype was picked up many times. The chain combines TRBV19 with TRBJ2-1; tentative D call: TRBD1 (5 bases). The CDR3 runs 14 residues. CDR1 LNHDA and CDR2 SQIVND come from the germline V gene (reference sequence). V shed 4 bases and J shed 5 bases, with 12 bases lying between them. For the CDR3, the DNA is TGTGCCAGTAGTAGCCAGGGCTTCGACAATGAGCAGTTCTTC. Amino acids: CASSSQGFDNEQFF.

This clonotype was detected many times. The chain couples TRBV20-1 to TRBJ1-3; 8 positions match TRBD1. CDR1 is DFQATT, CDR2 SNEGSKA, per germline (reference sequence). V trimming: 0 bases; J trimming: 2 bases; junction bases outside the gene matches: 3. This CDR3 has 15 amino acids. CDR3 nucleotide sequence: TGCAGTGCTAGAGATAGCAGGGGGCCTGGAAACACCATATATTTT. Protein product: CSARDSRGPGNTIYF.

Note on this clonotype: This clone may be a read error of a much larger clone one base away. This chain uses TRBV12-3 or TRBV12-4 with TRBJ2-6; D assignment may be TRBD1 or TRBD2 (5 bases each). Trimming stripped 11 bases from V and 1 base from J, with 27 bases between. CDR3 length: 19 residues. CDR3 sequence: CARCLALWGAGSGANVLTF. The DNA for the CDR3 is TGTGCCCGCTGTTTAGCGCTGTGGGGCGCGGGTTCTGGGGCCAACGTCCTGACTTTC.

A note on this clonotype: This may stem from a read error, because a much larger clone lies one nucleotide away. The rearrangement links TRBV11-2 to TRBJ2-3; either TRBD1 or TRBD2 may fit D (5 bases each). The CDR3 totals 15 residues. Germline lookup yields CDR1 SGHAT and CDR2 FQNNGV. The CDR3 DNA is TGTGCCAGCAGCCTACTGGGGGTTAGCACAGATGCGCAGTATTTT. It specifies CASSLLGVSTDAQYF.

This clonotype was counted many times. V usage is TRBV6-5 and J usage is TRBJ2-7, with D possibly TRBD1 on 5 matching bases. V lost 6 bases to trimming and J lost 6 bases, with 12 bases between them. Germline V gene data show CDR1 as MNHEY and CDR2 as SVGAGI. The CDR3 sequence is 12 residues long. Here the CDR3 DNA reads TGTGCCAGCAGCTATGCTAGGGGCGAGCAGTACTTC. As protein: CASSYARGEQYF.

This clonotype was counted many times. The chain has TRBV5-1 and TRBJ2-5; D is unresolved. Germline-derived CDR1 and CDR2 are SGHRS and YFSETQ. This CDR3 comprises 13 residues. V was trimmed by 2 bases and J by 5 bases, leaving 10 bases between them. CDR3 coding DNA: TGCGCCAGCAGCTTTGGTACGGCGGAGACCCAGTACTTC. Encoded protein: CASSFGTAETQYF.

This clonotype was recorded at least ten times. V and J are TRBV28 and TRBJ2-2; 7 nucleotides align to TRBD2. CDR1 and CDR2 from the germline V gene are MDHEN and SYDVKM. V gave up 6 bases and J gave up 5 bases; unmatched junction bases: 12. The CDR3 is made up of 16 amino acids. CDR3 sequence: CASRSTGTKATGELFF. CDR3 nucleotides: TGTGCCAGCAGATCCACCGGGACTAAAGCGACCGGGGAGCTGTTTTTT.

On this clonotype itself: This may be a read error, as it is one base from a much larger clone. V is TRBV30 and J is TRBJ2-1, with TRBD2 identical over 10 bases. CDR1 is GTSNPN and CDR2 is SVGIG in the germline V gene (reference sequence). The CDR3 is 13 amino acids. CDR3 amino acids: CSWHSSGSYEQFF. The CDR3 DNA sequence: TGTTCCTGGCACTCTAGCGGGAGTTATGAGCAGTTCTTC.

Many counts were recorded for this clonotype. This chain joins TRBV20-1 and TRBJ2-1; possibly TRBD2 for D (5 bases). The length of the CDR3 is 13 residues. Germline V CDR1 and CDR2: DFQATT, SNEGSKA (reference sequence). V was trimmed by 6 bases and J by 4 bases, leaving 13 bases between them. The CDR3 DNA follows: TGCAGTGCCTCTGGGGAGTGGTACAATGAGCAGTTCTTC. This sequence encodes CSASGEWYNEQFF.

J is TRBJ1-5 and V is TRBV29-1, with a weak D call TRBD1 (6 bases). The V end was cut by 3 bases, the J end by 1 base, with 7 bases between. Germline V gene data show CDR1 as SQVTM and CDR2 as ANQGSEA. The CDR3 sequence is 13 residues long. The CDR3 loop reads CSVDRGSNQPQHF. In DNA, the CDR3 is TGCAGCGTTGACAGGGGCAGCAATCAGCCCCAGCATTTT.

This clonotype was detected many times. The chain joins TRBV5-1 to TRBJ2-7, with 10 bases identical to TRBD2. The trim removed 0 bases at V and 2 bases at J, leaving 8 bases unmatched. The germline CDR1 and CDR2 sequences are SGHRS and YFSETQ. CDR3 length: 17 residues. This chain's CDR3 is CASSLAASGGLTYEQYF. In nucleotides, the CDR3 is TGCGCCAGCAGCTTGGCGGCTAGCGGGGGTCTCACCTACGAGCAGTACTTC.

This clonotype was picked up many times. V and J are TRBV12-3 or TRBV12-4 and TRBJ1-2, with TRBD1 matching 10 bases. J gave up 7 bases and V 4 bases, and 12 bases lay outside the gene matches. This CDR3 spans 16 amino acids. CDR3 sequence: CASSSIRTGGSRGYTF. CDR3 bases: TGTGCCAGCAGTTCGATAAGGACAGGGGGGTCTCGTGGCTACACCTTC.

Many counts were recorded for this clonotype. For the CDR3, the DNA is TGTGCCAGCAGCTTACTGCAGGGTAACACTGAAGCTTTCTTT. It translates to CASSLLQGNTEAFF. V usage is TRBV7-6 and J usage is TRBJ1-1; D possibly corresponds to TRBD1 (5 bases). The V gene lost 2 bases and the J gene lost 2 bases, with 9 bases spanning the gap. Germline values: CDR1 SGHVS, CDR2 FNYEAQ. The CDR3 sequence is 14 residues long.

In its sample, this clonotype was seen many times. The gene calls are TRBV12-3 or TRBV12-4 and TRBJ1-2; a possible D gene is TRBD1 (5 bases). With 5 bases removed from V and 0 bases from J, the gap between germline ends came to 7 bases. The CDR3 has 13 amino acids. The CDR3 loop is CASSGGANYGYTF. As DNA, the CDR3 is TGTGCCAGCAGTGGAGGGGCTAACTATGGCTACACCTTC.

This chain joins TRBV7-9 and TRBJ2-5, with 9 bases aligning to TRBD1. The germline V gene has CDR1 SEHNR and CDR2 FQNEAQ (reference sequence). The CDR3 length is 15 residues. V shed 4 bases and J 5 bases; nucleotides not matched to a gene: 8. The CDR3: CASSSGQGSRETQYF. CDR3 nucleotides: TGTGCCAGCAGCTCGGGACAGGGTAGTCGGGAGACCCAGTACTTC.

In its sample, this clonotype was seen many times. The CDR3: CASSLGDLEETQYF. The CDR3 DNA sequence: TGCGCCAGCAGCTTGGGGGACCTCGAAGAGACCCAGTACTTC. The chain employs TRBV5-1 and TRBJ2-5, with D perhaps assigned TRBD1 or TRBD2 (5 bases each). The ends were cut back, 0 bases at V and 3 bases at J, with 9 bases in the middle. Germline V gene data show CDR1 as SGHRS and CDR2 as YFSETQ. This CDR3 is built from 14 residues.

This clonotype was counted ten times or more. V gene TRBV19 combines with J gene TRBJ2-4; D is perhaps TRBD1 or TRBD2 (5 bases each). This CDR3 is built from 14 residues. Trimming pared 4 bases from V and 4 bases from J, leaving 11 bases between. The germline CDR1 and CDR2 sequences are LNHDA and SQIVND (reference sequence). The CDR3 region is CASSSRDLKNIQYF. The CDR3, as DNA: TGTGCCAGTAGTAGCCGGGACCTTAAAAACATTCAGTACTTC.

This clonotype came up many times. In DNA, the CDR3 is TGTGCCAGCAGCTTGGTGACAGAGAGGTATGGCTACACCTTC. Protein: CASSLVTERYGYTF. This sequence joins TRBV5-6 and TRBJ1-2, with D maybe TRBD1 (5 bases). The CDR3 has 14 residues. V lost 0 bases to trimming and J lost 5 bases, with 11 bases between them. Germline values: CDR1 SGHDT, CDR2 YYEEEE.

This clonotype was seen many times. The V call is TRBV20-1, the J call TRBJ2-2; 11 bases fit TRBD2. The CDR3 contains 15 residues. Germline lookup yields CDR1 DFQATT and CDR2 SNEGSKA (reference sequence). Germline trimming cut 4 bases from V and 4 bases from J; bases unmatched to any gene: 5. CDR3 sequence reads: CSAIAGGHSTGELFF. The CDR3 DNA follows: TGCAGTGCTATAGCGGGGGGGCACAGCACCGGGGAGCTGTTTTTT.

This clonotype has ten or more counts. The CDR3, as DNA: TGTGCCAGCAGCGTTACAGGGGGCGCAGGGGGCTACACCTTC. Amino acid sequence: CASSVTGGAGGYTF. The chain couples TRBV9 to TRBJ1-2; TRBD1 matches at 9 bases. Germline-derived CDR1 and CDR2 are SGDLS and YYNGEE. V was clipped by 2 bases and J by 8 bases; unmatched bases: 7. The CDR3 loop spans 14 amino acids.

This clonotype was seen repeatedly, ten times or more. The genes are TRBV5-1 and TRBJ2-7, with D perhaps given as TRBD1 or TRBD2 (5 bases each). CDR3 length equals 15 residues. Germline V gene data show CDR1 as SGHRS and CDR2 as YFSETQ. The V end lost 2 bases, the J end lost 4 bases, and 16 bases lay between the germline ends. The CDR3 spells CASSLPGRSLYEQYF. As DNA, the CDR3 is TGCGCCAGCAGCTTACCGGGACGGAGCTTGTACGAGCAGTACTTC. The entire variable domain, with the rest obtained from reference TRBV5-1 and TRBJ2-7, is as follows: KAGVTQTPRYLIKTRGQQVTLSCSPISGHRSVSWYQQTPGQGLQFLFEYFSETQRNKGNFPGRFSGRQFSNSRSEMNVSTLELGDSALYLCASSLPGRSLYEQYFGPGTRLTVT.

Ten or more counts support this clonotype. The J gene is TRBJ2-1, the V gene TRBV5-1, with D unresolved. V was shortened by 5 bases and J by 8 bases, with 17 bases between the two germline ends. Germline V gene sequence: CDR1 SGHRS, CDR2 YFSETQ. The CDR3 totals 14 residues. This chain's CDR3 is CASRGPTEAHEQFF. CDR3 DNA sequence: TGCGCCAGCAGAGGTCCAACCGAGGCCCATGAGCAGTTCTTC.

This clonotype was detected only once. The chain combines TRBV9 with TRBJ2-7; TRBD1 might be the D (6 bases). Trimming removed 2 bases from V and 1 base from J, with 10 bases in between. This CDR3 has 14 amino acids. Germline CDR1 and CDR2: SGDLS and YYNGEE. The CDR3 protein is CASSVSTGSYEQYF. CDR3 sequence (DNA): TGTGCCAGCAGCGTCAGTACAGGGTCCTACGAGCAGTACTTC.

This clonotype was counted ten times or more. The V gene is TRBV4-2, the J gene TRBJ2-7; D gene ambiguous. Germline values: CDR1 LGHNA, CDR2 YNFKEQ. CDR3 size: 15 residues. V was shortened by 4 bases and J by 6 bases, with 19 bases between the two germline ends. CDR3: CASSRVGVVAREQYF. The CDR3 DNA sequence: TGTGCCAGCAGCCGGGTTGGGGTGGTAGCTCGCGAGCAGTACTTC.

The chain joins TRBV4-1 to TRBJ2-7; 9 bases match TRBD1. The CDR3 is 18 amino acids. Per germline, CDR1 MGHRA and CDR2 YSYEKL. With 3 bases clipped from V and 3 bases from J, the junction kept 15 bases outside the gene matches. Here the CDR3 reads CASSQRATPGQGGYEQYF. CDR3 DNA sequence: TGCGCCAGCAGCCAGAGAGCCACTCCGGGACAGGGTGGCTACGAGCAGTACTTC.

Many counts were recorded for this clonotype. The V gene is TRBV7-8, the J gene TRBJ2-2; no definite D call. The V end was cut by 0 bases, the J end by 9 bases, with 8 bases between. The V gene's germline CDR1 is SGHVS and CDR2 FQNEAQ. The CDR3 runs 13 residues. The CDR3 DNA sequence: TGTGCCAGCAGCTTAGCTGACTCCCGGGAGCTGTTTTTT. Its translation: CASSLADSRELFF. Combining the CDR3 with reference TRBV7-8 and TRBJ2-2 gives the whole variable domain GAGVSQSPRYKVAKRGQDVALRCDPISGHVSLFWYQQALGQGPEFLTYFQNEAQLDKSGLPSDRFFAERPEGSVSTLKIQRTQQEDSAVYLCASSLADSRELFFGEGSRLTVL.

This clonotype was found many times. The rearrangement joins TRBV12-3 or TRBV12-4 to TRBJ2-7; D remains unclear. The CDR3 consists of 15 residues. The V end was cut by 6 bases, the J end by 1 base, with 16 bases between. Written as DNA, the CDR3 is TGTGCCAGCAGCCCCCCTCGGTTCCGATCCTACGAGCAGTACTTC. Translating gives CASSPPRFRSYEQYF.

This chain connects TRBV20-1 to TRBJ1-1, with D uncertain. CDR3 length: 12 residues. CDR1 is DFQATT and CDR2 is SNEGSKA in the germline V gene (reference sequence). V lost 6 bases to trimming and J lost 1 base, with 9 bases between them. The CDR3 protein is CSANGENTEAFF. CDR3 coding DNA: TGCAGTGCCAACGGAGAGAACACTGAAGCTTTCTTT.

This clonotype has ten or more counts. The chain has TRBV27 and TRBJ1-2, with 7 bases identical to TRBD1. The V gene end was trimmed by 5 bases and the J gene end by 0 bases; junction bases not matched to a gene: 9. The CDR3 is 16 residues long. Germline values: CDR1 MNHEY, CDR2 SMNVEV (reference sequence). CDR3 region: CASSMTGRGANYGYTF. As DNA, the CDR3 is TGTGCCAGCAGTATGACAGGGAGGGGGGCTAACTATGGCTACACCTTC.